Described below is a single TCR beta chain sequence and its context. The antigen it binds to is not known. Per-base quality was not reported, and no clone a single base away is much larger than it. The data originate from a study of blood T cell repertoires in COVID-19 (dated by TCRdb to 2020 to 2022). Study-wide context: Collaborator samples came from the United States, Italy and Spain and covered acute and convalescent phases of COVID-19. Where HLA class I and class II types were available, the types were taken from metadata supplied by the sample provider, not from assay-based typing. The repertoires were released in a freely available public database intended as a resource for research on the immune response to SARS-CoV-2. Nearly every sample came with metadata listing a de-identified subject ID, COVID-19 status, age in years and sex. The samples were drawn from two sources: the first 160 participants of the ongoing ImmuneRACE study, and over 1,000 subjects contributed by 6 global collaborators. The prospective study material was composed of cDNA or gDNA derived from T cells, B-cell-depleted T cells, or PBMCs. Subjects who had been exposed to COVID-19, were actively infected with it, or had recovered from it provided the deeply sampled blood TCRbeta repertoires that made up the dataset.

The paper's findings and limits, for the study overall: How much clinical and demographic metadata was included differed by source and by participant, and the metadata was provided uncurated.

The collaborating institutions used their own protocols to collect whole blood in K2EDTA tubes. Collaborator samples were shipped for TCRbeta analysis as frozen whole blood, isolated PBMCs, or DNA extracted from either sample type. Measured from the cysteine to the phenylalanine, the CDR3 is 12 residues long. The CDR3 DNA has 36 bases and is translated from base 1. Looking up the germline V gene yields CDR1 SNHLY and CDR2 FYNNEI. The germline V and J ends show losses of 6 bases and 5 bases respectively, and no gene match explains 1 base of the junction. TCRbeta CDR3 regions were amplified from genomic DNA by means of the immunoSEQ Assay, a bias-controlled multiplex PCR. Per the authors' processing: Within the assay, amplification of reference gene primers was used to estimate how many nucleated cells each sample contained. To quantify the absolute abundance of each unique TCRbeta CDR3 rearrangement, sequence reads were collapsed and filtered. Productive Simpson clonality was computed per sample as the square root of Simpson's diversity index over productive rearrangements. In TCRdb, the immuneACCESS table is reduced to in-frame sequences with V and J assigned. These tables do not hold every clone; where another copy was compared, an unresolved V gene accounts for under half, and the others remain unexplained. V, J and clone size derive from that table, while D and trimming were established from the DNA sequence. The sample yields about 100,000 clones; roughly nine tenths were counted once. Of the sample, 7% to 9.5% falls within the top ten clones.

Sequencing input: peripheral blood. The chain was built from TRBV2 and TRBJ1-2, and 9 junctional nucleotides match TRBD1. The TCR sequence derives from a man aged 25 to 40 in a cohort sampled during active COVID-19. The CDR3 region: CASRDRGYGYTF. The DNA sequence is given as TGTGCCAGCAGGGACAGGGGATATGGCTACACCTTC.